Ten or more counts support the clone carrying this TCR beta chain. Its specificity is unknown. This sample was included in a study of T cells in Graves' hyperthyroidism and ophthalmopathy. Disease lasting under 3 months, a NOSPECS grade of at least 4, and a Clinical Activity Score of at least 3 were features of the ophthalmopathy patients. From RNA transcripts, TCR beta CDR3 regions were amplified. First-round RT-PCR of the TCR CDR3 relied on the HTBI primer set. TCRdb passed the multiplex PCR reads through MiXCR, listing each CDR3 protein once. The repertoire holds hundreds of thousands of distinct CDR3 sequences, with about 14% as singletons. Whole-study findings and limits: Progression to ophthalmopathy was predicted a median of about 6.6 months early.

Germline values: CDR1 DFQATT, CDR2 SNEGSKA (reference sequence). V lost 3 bases and J lost 4; bases outside the gene matches: 11. CDR3 length equals 15 residues. This receptor was identified in a middle-aged woman with Graves' ophthalmopathy. Sequencing was done on a sample of blood. This rearrangement joins TRBV20-1 to TRBJ1-2, with 7 bases fitting TRBD1. CDR3: CSARETGLISYGYTF. The CDR3 region has the DNA TGCAGTGCTAGGGAGACAGGGTTAATCAGCTATGGCTACACCTTC.